This TCR beta chain came from a study of shared clonotypes between healthy human individuals. Assay execution proceeded at the deep level. As handled by the study authors: Without quality scores, immunoSEQ junctional reads could not be filtered like full-length reads. Assay used: immunoSEQ multiplex PCR; TCRdb lists only in-frame clones, some missing. That table gives V, J and clone size, and the DNA gave D and trimming. The data contain roughly 490,000 clones, around 79% of them singletons. Germline V gene data show CDR1 as SNHLY and CDR2 as FYNNEI. CDR3 length: 15 residues. Trimming took 6 bases from V and 1 from J, leaving 12 bases between them. In its sample, this clone was seen a few times. No antigen is known for it. Points from the study as a whole: Sample collection involved blood only; tissue repertoires are likely different.

The rearrangement links TRBV2 to TRBJ2-2; TRBD2 might be the D (6 bases). The source of this sequence is a middle-aged woman in good health. Some clones in this sample may be carry-over from other donors' samples. Sequencing used PBMCs. CDR3 in amino acids: CASRSAGRNTGELFF. The CDR3 DNA follows: TGTGCCAGCAGATCCGCGGGAAGGAACACCGGGGAGCTGTTTTTT.